This T cell receptor (beta chain) was recovered during a study of T cell changes during pregnancy in multiple sclerosis. Germline V gene data show CDR1 as SGDLS and CDR2 as YYNGEE. V was trimmed by 0 bases and J by 3 bases, leaving 14 bases between them. The CDR3 is 16 amino acids. Method: immunoSEQ multiplex PCR; TCRdb's copy keeps in-frame clones and lacks some. The sample gives approximately 62,000 clones, about 92% of which show up once; less than 4.5% is in the top ten. The TCR comes from a female donor with multiple sclerosis, enrolled in a pregnancy study. V gene TRBV9 combines with J gene TRBJ2-3; the D gene is possibly TRBD2 (6 bases). The specimen was CD8+ T cells from peripheral blood mononuclear cells, collected in the second trimester of pregnancy. The CDR3 nucleotides read TGTGCCAGCAGCGTAGAGGGCGGGGAAGGAACAGATACGCAGTATTTT. Translated, it gives CASSVEGGEGTDTQYF.